This TCR beta chain was recovered during a study of cytomegalovirus exposure and HLA in healthy donors. With regard to this clone: Its specificity is unknown.

PCR was performed using 60 Vbeta and 13 Jbeta primers. Generated by immunoSEQ multiplex PCR, the TCRdb table keeps only in-frame clones and is missing some. The sample lists around 150,000 clones; 82% were seen once. Study-wide findings and caveats: With DRB1 most and HLA-C fewest, TCR association rates differed between HLA loci in a later analysis.

The germline CDR1 and CDR2 sequences are SGHDT and YYEEEE. CDR3 size: 11 residues. V lost 3 bases and J lost 7, with 8 bases in between. The chain uses TRBV5-6 and TRBJ2-7; TRBD2 is a possible D gene (5 bases). The TCR was taken from a girl aged 5-17 years in good health and CMV-seropositive. Sequencing was performed on PBMCs. The CDR3 region is CASSSGWEQYF. CDR3 in DNA: TGTGCCAGCAGCTCGGGGTGGGAGCAGTACTTC. The full variable domain, its missing parts supplied by reference TRBV5-6 and TRBJ2-7, is DAGVTQSPTHLIKTRGQQVTLRCSPKSGHDTVSWYQQALGQGPQFIFQYYEEEERQRGNFPDRFSGHQFPNYSSELNVNALLLGDSALYLCASSSGWEQYFGPGTRLTVT.